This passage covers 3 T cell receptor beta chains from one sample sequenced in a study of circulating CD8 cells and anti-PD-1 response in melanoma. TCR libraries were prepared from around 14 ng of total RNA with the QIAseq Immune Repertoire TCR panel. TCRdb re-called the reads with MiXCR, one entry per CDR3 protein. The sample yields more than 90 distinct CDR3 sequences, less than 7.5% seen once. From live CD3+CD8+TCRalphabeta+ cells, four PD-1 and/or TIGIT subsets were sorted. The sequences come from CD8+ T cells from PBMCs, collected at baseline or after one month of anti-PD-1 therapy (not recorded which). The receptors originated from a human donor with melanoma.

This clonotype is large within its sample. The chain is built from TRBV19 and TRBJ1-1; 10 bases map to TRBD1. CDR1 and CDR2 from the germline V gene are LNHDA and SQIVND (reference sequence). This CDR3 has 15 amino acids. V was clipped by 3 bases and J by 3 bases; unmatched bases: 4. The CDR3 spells CASSIRQGADTEAFF. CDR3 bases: TGTGCCAGTAGTATCCGACAGGGGGCTGACACTGAAGCTTTCTTT.

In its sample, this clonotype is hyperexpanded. CDR3 in DNA: TGTGCCAGTAGTAGCCCGAACACCGGGGAGCTGTTTTTT. This encodes CASSSPNTGELFF. This chain joins TRBV19 and TRBJ2-2; no definite D call. There are 13 residues in the CDR3. Germline assignment: CDR1 LNHDA and CDR2 SQIVND (reference sequence). Trimming took off 4 bases at V and 0 bases at J, with 3 bases between the two ends.

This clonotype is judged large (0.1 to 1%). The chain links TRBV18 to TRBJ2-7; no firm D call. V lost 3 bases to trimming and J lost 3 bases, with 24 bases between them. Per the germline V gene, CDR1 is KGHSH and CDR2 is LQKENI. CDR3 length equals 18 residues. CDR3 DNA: TGTGCCAGCTCACCGCCCTTGGAGCGCCGAATAAACTTCTACGAGCAGTACTTC. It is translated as CASSPPLERRINFYEQYF.